This is a list of T cell receptor beta chains from one sample in a study of T-cell reconstitution after alpha-beta-depleted transplantation in children. TCRdb passed the PCR reads through MiXCR, listing each CDR3 protein once. The table shows 450,000 to 600,000 distinct CDR3 sequences, with over 10% occurring only once. Sequences were derived from PBMCs, mostly from graft donor cells, sampled 360 days after TCRalphabeta/CD19-depleted stem cell transplant. These receptors were obtained from a male patient between 5 and 17 years old who had a stem cell transplant for acute myeloid leukemia, so the T cells may come from the graft donor. Each CDR3 is given with its conserved first and last residue. D genes are given only for firm matches. Only some rows state a clone size, as once, few, many or a class for expanded clones.

V gene	D gene	clone size	J gene	CDR3 protein	CDR3 DNA
TRBV3-1	.	many	TRBJ2-1	CASSQSGAVFF	TGTGCCAGCAGCCAGTCGGGGGCGGTGTTCTTC
TRBV5-5	TRBD1	few	TRBJ2-5	CASSSGTGTWETQYF	TGTGCCAGCAGTTCCGGGACAGGGACGTGGGAGACCCAGTACTTC
TRBV13	.	many	TRBJ2-7	CASSFESHEQYF	TGTGCCAGCAGCTTTGAGTCGCACGAGCAGTACTTC
TRBV28	TRBD2	.	TRBJ2-7	CASSLTSRSSYEQYF	TGTGCCAGCAGCCTGACTAGCCGGAGCTCCTACGAGCAGTACTTC
TRBV7-9	.	few	TRBJ2-7	CASSSLVFGVLKQYF	TGTGCCAGCAGCTCCCTGGTGTTCGGGGTTCTCAAGCAGTACTTC
TRBV5-1	.	many	TRBJ2-3	CASGFGDTQYF	TGCGCCAGCGGCTTTGGAGATACGCAGTATTTT
TRBV6-1	.	few	TRBJ2-7	CASSEAPLYEQYF	TGTGCCAGCAGTGAAGCTCCCCTCTACGAGCAGTACTTC
TRBV6-1	.	.	TRBJ2-1	CASSPSLATGYNEQFF	TGTGCCAGCAGTCCGTCCCTAGCGACTGGTTACAATGAGCAGTTCTTC
TRBV2	.	.	TRBJ2-3	CASSEARQGGLDTQYF	TGTGCCAGCAGTGAAGCGCGGCAGGGGGGTCTTGATACGCAGTATTTT
TRBV5-8	.	.	TRBJ2-3	CASSSRRLVDTQYF	TGTGCCAGCAGCTCGCGTCGGTTGGTGGATACGCAGTATTTT
TRBV12-3/TRBV12-4	TRBD1	many	TRBJ2-7	CASSSGDRWAYEQYF	TGTGCCAGCAGTTCAGGGGACAGGTGGGCCTACGAGCAGTACTTC
TRBV6-1	TRBD2	few	TRBJ2-1	CASSGRTSASTLYNEQFF	TGTGCCAGCAGTGGGAGGACTAGCGCATCAACTCTCTACAATGAGCAGTTCTTC
TRBV20-1	TRBD2	.	TRBJ2-1	CSAWTSGTEQFF	TGCAGTGCCTGGACTAGCGGAACCGAGCAGTTCTTC
TRBV20-1	TRBD2	few	TRBJ2-4	CSARGSGRGAKNIQYF	TGCAGTGCTAGAGGTAGCGGGAGGGGAGCCAAAAACATTCAGTACTTC
TRBV7-2	TRBD1	.	TRBJ2-3	CASSFGTGLVADTQYF	TGTGCCAGCAGCTTCGGGACAGGGTTGGTGGCAGATACGCAGTATTTT
TRBV5-1	TRBD2	few	TRBJ2-1	CASSLTSGSNNEQFF	TGCGCCAGCAGCCTGACTAGCGGGAGTAACAATGAGCAGTTCTTC
TRBV12-3/TRBV12-4	.	.	TRBJ2-1	CASRLGSPYNEQFF	TGTGCCAGCAGACTAGGTTCCCCGTACAATGAGCAGTTCTTC
TRBV5-1	TRBD2	few	TRBJ2-7	CASSSQPGTSSEQYF	TGCGCCAGCAGCTCTCAACCCGGGACTAGCAGCGAGCAGTACTTC
TRBV28	.	many	TRBJ2-5	CASSSPYGETQYF	TGTGCCAGCAGTTCCCCCTACGGGGAGACCCAGTACTTC
TRBV28	.	.	TRBJ1-5	CATLQTRDLQPQHF	TGTGCCACCCTGCAAACTAGGGACCTTCAGCCCCAGCATTTT
TRBV20-1	TRBD2	.	TRBJ2-1	CSARDRASGYNEQFF	TGCAGTGCTAGAGATAGGGCTAGCGGATACAATGAGCAGTTCTTC
TRBV28	TRBD2	many	TRBJ2-5	CASSPGLAGVETQYF	TGTGCCAGCAGTCCGGGACTAGCGGGAGTAGAGACCCAGTACTTC
TRBV5-1	TRBD2	few	TRBJ2-2	CASSLKLAEPGELFF	TGCGCCAGCAGCTTGAAACTAGCGGAACCCGGGGAGCTGTTTTTT
TRBV20-1	.	.	TRBJ2-5	CSARDRDSRQETQYF	TGCAGTGCTAGAGATCGGGACTCGCGACAAGAGACCCAGTACTTC
TRBV6-5	TRBD2	.	TRBJ2-3	CASSYLGTSGPNTDTQYF	TGTGCCAGCAGTTACCTAGGGACTAGCGGGCCTAACACAGATACGCAGTATTTT
TRBV7-3	TRBD2	.	TRBJ2-1	CASSPASGIYNEQFF	TGTGCCAGCAGCCCCGCTAGCGGGATCTACAATGAGCAGTTCTTC
TRBV20-1	.	few	TRBJ1-5	CSARASISGWGQPQHF	TGCAGTGCTAGGGCTTCAATCTCAGGGTGGGGTCAGCCCCAGCATTTT